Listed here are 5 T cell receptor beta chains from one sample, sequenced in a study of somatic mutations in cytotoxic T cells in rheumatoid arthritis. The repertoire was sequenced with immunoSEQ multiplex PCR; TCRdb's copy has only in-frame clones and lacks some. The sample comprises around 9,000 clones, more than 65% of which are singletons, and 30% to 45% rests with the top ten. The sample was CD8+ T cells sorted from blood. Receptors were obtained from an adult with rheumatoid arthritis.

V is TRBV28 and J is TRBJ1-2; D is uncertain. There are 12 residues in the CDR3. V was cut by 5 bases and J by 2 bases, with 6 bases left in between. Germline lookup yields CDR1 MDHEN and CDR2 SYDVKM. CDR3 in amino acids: CASSIINYGYTF. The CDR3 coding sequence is TGTGCCAGCAGTATAATAAACTATGGCTACACCTTC.

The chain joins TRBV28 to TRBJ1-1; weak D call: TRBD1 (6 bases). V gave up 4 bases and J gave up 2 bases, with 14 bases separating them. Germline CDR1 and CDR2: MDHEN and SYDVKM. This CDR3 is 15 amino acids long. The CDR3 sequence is CASSSLSTGNTEAFF. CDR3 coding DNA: TGTGCCAGCAGTTCCCTATCGACAGGCAACACTGAAGCTTTCTTT.

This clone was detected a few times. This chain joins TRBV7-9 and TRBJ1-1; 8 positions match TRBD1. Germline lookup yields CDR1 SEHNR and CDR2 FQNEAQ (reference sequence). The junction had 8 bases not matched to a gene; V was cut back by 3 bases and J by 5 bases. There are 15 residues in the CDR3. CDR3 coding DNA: TGTGCCAGCAGCTTCGGGACAGGCTCGTGGACTGAAGCTTTCTTT. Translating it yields CASSFGTGSWTEAFF.

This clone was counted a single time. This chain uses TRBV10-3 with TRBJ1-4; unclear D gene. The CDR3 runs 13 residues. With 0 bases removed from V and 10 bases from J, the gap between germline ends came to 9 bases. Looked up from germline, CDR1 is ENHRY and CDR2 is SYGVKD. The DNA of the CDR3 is TGTGCCATCAGTGAGTCGATGGGCAGAAAACTGTTTTTT. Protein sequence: CAISESMGRKLFF.

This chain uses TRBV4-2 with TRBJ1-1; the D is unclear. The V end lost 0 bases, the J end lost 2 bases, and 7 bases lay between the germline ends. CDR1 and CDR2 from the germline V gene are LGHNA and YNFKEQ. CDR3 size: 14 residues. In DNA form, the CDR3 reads TGTGCCAGCAGCCAAGATACAGATAACACTGAAGCTTTCTTT. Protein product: CASSQDTDNTEAFF.